The 11 T cell receptor beta chains in this list originate from one sample, sequenced in a study of tumor-infiltrating lymphocytes in primary liver carcinoma. The input was roughly 0.5 ug total RNA; TCR beta cDNA was made from it with a constant-region primer. Amplification in three nested multiplex PCR rounds with slightly modified ARM-PCR gave rise to TCR beta libraries. It was with TRBV1-TRBV30 forward primers and a C-beta reverse primer that the first two PCR rounds were run, at about 9 cycles each. TCRdb reprocessed the multiplex PCR reads via MiXCR and lists one record per CDR3 protein. The repertoire has some 180,000 distinct CDR3 sequences, about 85% of them found once; the top ten carry 15% to 20%. Unsorted bulk tissue, about 19-30 mg of it, served as the source for co-extraction of RNA and DNA. The sequencing input was tumor tissue from primary liver carcinoma. These receptors were obtained from a man between 40 and 49 years old with primary liver carcinoma and hepatitis B virus infection.

In regard to this clonotype: Its ends do not fully match the called genes, so a read error is possible. The V call is TRBV29-1, the J call TRBJ2-1, with D perhaps TRBD2 (5 bases). Germline CDR1 and CDR2: SQVTM and ANQGSEA. This CDR3 is built from 14 residues. Here the CDR3 DNA reads TGCAGCATTGATGCCGGGGTAATGGTGGATGAGCAGTTCTTC. Translating it yields CSIDAGVMVDEQFF.

Points on this clonotype: One end of the junction fails to match germline, which may point to a read error. The chain joins TRBV7-8 to TRBJ2-5; maybe TRBD1 (6 bases). In germline, CDR1 is SGHVS, CDR2 FQNEAQ. The CDR3 is 14 residues long. The CDR3 is CASSRDKGIETQYF. The CDR3 bases are TGTGCCAGCAGCAGGGACAAGGGGATTGAGACCCAGTATTTC. The entire variable domain, with the rest obtained from reference TRBV7-8 and TRBJ2-5, is as follows: GAGVSQSPRYKVAKRGQDVALRCDPISGHVSLFWYQQALGQGPEFLTYFQNEAQLDKSGLPSDRFFAERPEGSVSTLKIQRTQQEDSAVYLCASSRDKGIETQYFGPGTRLLVL.

By proportion, this clonotype is medium-sized (0.01 to 0.1%). The gene calls are TRBV6-2 or TRBV6-3 and TRBJ2-1, with a tentative D call TRBD2 (6 bases). Trimming left V 4 bases short and J 8 bases short, with 6 bases between. CDR1 and CDR2 (germline): MNHEY, SVGEGT. This CDR3 is 11 amino acids long. The chain's CDR3 is CASSWRDEQFF. Here the CDR3 DNA reads TGTGCCAGCAGTTGGAGGGATGAGCAGTTCTTC.

Regarding this clonotype: Germline and junction disagree at one end, which may indicate a read error. This rearrangement joins TRBV4-3 to TRBJ1-6; TRBD1 might be the D (5 bases). The CDR3 runs to 16 residues. CDR1 is LGHNA, CDR2 YSLEER, per germline. The CDR3 bases are TGCGCCAGCAACTCCTGGGATAGGGGAAGGAATTCACCCCTCTACTTC. Translating it yields CASNSWDRGRNSPLYF.

The chain joins TRBV4-1 to TRBJ2-2; no clear D. V shed 3 bases and J shed 12 bases, with 14 bases lying between them. CDR3 length: 13 amino acids. CDR1 and CDR2 from the germline V gene are MGHRA and YSYEKL. Written as DNA, the CDR3 is TGCGCCAGCAGCCACGCCGTAGCCTGGCAGCTGTTTTTT. Translated: CASSHAVAWQLFF.

Notes on this clonotype: In this CDR3 the conserved last residue, phenylalanine or tryptophan, is missing, so a read error is likely. This sequence joins TRBV11-3 and TRBJ1-3; tentative D call: TRBD1 (6 bases). Per germline, CDR1 SGHNT and CDR2 YENEEA. The CDR3 length is 14 residues. In DNA, the CDR3 is TGTGCCAGCTCCACAGGGCTATCTGTAAACACCATATATTAT. Encoded protein: CASSTGLSVNTIYY.

In regard to this clonotype: In this CDR3 the conserved last residue, phenylalanine or tryptophan, is missing, so a read error is likely. The chain is built from TRBV6-1 and TRBJ2-1; 12 bases are shared with TRBD2. The CDR3 runs to 15 residues. Germline loops: CDR1 MNHNS, CDR2 SASEGT. CDR3 protein: CVSSETSGSSHEQFS. Written as DNA, the CDR3 is TGTGTCAGCAGTGAGACTAGCGGGAGTTCCCATGAGCAGTTCTCC.

This clonotype was seen once. The final CDR3 position lacks the conserved phenylalanine or tryptophan, pointing to a likely read error. The V gene is TRBV6-2 or TRBV6-3, the J gene TRBJ2-7; the match to TRBD2 covers 8 bases. Judging by the DNA end, TRBJ2-1 fits better; the J call may be wrong. Germline-derived CDR1 and CDR2 are MNHEY and SVGEGT. The CDR3 is 14 residues long. The CDR3 loop is CASSYRTSWEEQFL. CDR3 DNA: TGTGCCAGCAGTTACCGGACTAGCTGGGAGGAGCAGTTCCTC.

The rearrangement joins TRBV11-2 to TRBJ2-5; D possibly uses TRBD1 or TRBD2 (5 bases each). V gave up 7 bases and J gave up 5 bases, with 29 bases separating them. The CDR3 length is 18 residues. CDR1 is SGHAT and CDR2 is FQNNGV in the germline V gene. The CDR3 loop is CASNPSSIQGSGRETQYF. In nucleotides, the CDR3 is TGTGCCAGCAATCCTAGCTCAATCCAGGGTAGTGGGCGGGAGACCCAGTACTTC. Full variable domain (rest looked up from reference TRBV11-2 and TRBJ2-5): EAGVAQSPRYKIIEKRQSVAFWCNPISGHATLYWYQQILGQGPKLLIQFQNNGVVDDSQLPKDRFSAERLKGVDSTLKIQPAKLEDSAVYLCASNPSSIQGSGRETQYFGPGTRLLVL.

A remark on this clonotype: At one boundary the junction diverges from the germline segment, which might be a read error. The chain has TRBV11-2 and TRBJ2-6; 8 bases map to TRBD1. The CDR3 has 21 amino acids. Germline-derived CDR1 and CDR2 are SGHAT and FQNNGV. Here the CDR3 reads CASSIGGDRGITLSGANVLTF. The CDR3, as DNA: TGTGCCAGCAGCATTGGGGGAGACAGGGGCATTACCCTCTCTGGGGCCAACGTCCTAACTTTC.

This clonotype was seen a few times. The conserved phenylalanine or tryptophan normally closing the CDR3 is absent here, so this likely arose from a read error. The chain couples TRBV6-2 or TRBV6-3 to TRBJ2-5; D is unclear. CDR1 is MNHEY, CDR2 SVGEGT, per germline. V was cut by 7 bases and J by 3 bases, with 6 bases left in between. The CDR3 covers 11 residues. CDR3 in amino acids: CASNYKETQYL. The CDR3 DNA follows: TGTGCCAGCAATTATAAAGAGACCCAGTACTTA.